This is a list of T cell receptor beta chains from one sample in a study of early T cells in non-severe SARS-CoV-2 infection. In TCRdb, the 5' RACE reads were re-called with MiXCR into one record per CDR3 protein. The table lists roughly 86,000 distinct CDR3 sequences, roughly 14% of them singletons, with approximately 0.54% in the top ten. Source material: whole blood. All receptors derive from an adult who was a healthcare worker with PCR-confirmed SARS-CoV-2 infection or an uninfected control (not recorded which). CDR3s include the opening cysteine and the closing phenylalanine or tryptophan. A D gene is named only where the DNA matches it firmly. The size entry is marked missing in some rows and otherwise reads once, few, many or a size class.

>TRBJ1-3|TRBD1|.|TRBV4-1
CASSQTDPRTTGTFSGNTIYF
TGCGCCAGCAGCCAAACCGACCCAAGAACGACAGGGACTTTCTCTGGAAACACCATATATTTT
>TRBJ2-1|TRBD1|.|TRBV29-1
CSVSGTGVPNEQFF
TGCAGCGTTTCCGGGACAGGGGTTCCCAATGAGCAGTTCTTC
>TRBJ1-5|TRBD1|.|TRBV2
CASSARTGASNQPQHF
TGTGCCAGCAGTGCCCGGACAGGGGCGAGCAATCAGCCCCAGCATTTT
>TRBJ1-1|.|few|TRBV29-1
CSVGGVTEAFF
TGCAGCGTTGGGGGGGTCACTGAAGCTTTCTTT
>TRBJ1-5|.|many|TRBV19
CASSQYQGSGNQPQHF
TGTGCCAGTAGCCAATACCAGGGGTCAGGCAATCAGCCCCAGCATTTT
>TRBJ2-5|TRBD1|.|TRBV25-1
CASSEHPGQGSTQYF
TGTGCCAGCAGCGAACATCCGGGACAGGGGTCGACCCAGTACTTC
>TRBJ2-3|.|.|TRBV5-4
CASSLMQGYTDTQYF
TGTGCCAGCAGCTTGATGCAGGGCTACACAGATACGCAGTATTTT
>TRBJ2-5|.|.|TRBV20-1
CSAKGVRQETQYF
TGCAGTGCTAAGGGTGTCAGGCAAGAGACCCAGTACTTC
>TRBJ2-3|.|.|TRBV3-2
CASSQVGLLAGGPDTQYF
TGTGCCAGCAGCCAAGTGGGTCTGCTAGCGGGGGGGCCAGATACGCAGTATTTT
>TRBJ2-1|TRBD2|many|TRBV19
CASSRDGTSASREQFF
TGTGCCAGTAGTAGGGACGGGACTAGCGCTTCGCGTGAGCAGTTCTTC
>TRBJ2-5|.|.|TRBV9
CASSSQPCQETQYF
TGTGCCAGCAGCTCTCAGCCGTGCCAAGAGACCCAGTACTTC
>TRBJ1-2|TRBD1|few|TRBV18
CASSQNPISDSGTGYGYTF
TGTGCCAGCTCACAAAACCCGATATCGGACTCCGGGACAGGGTATGGCTACACCTTC
>TRBJ2-2|.|.|TRBV27
CASSTGVRTGELFF
TGTGCCAGCAGCACGGGGGTACGGACCGGGGAGCTGTTTTTT
>TRBJ2-2|.|.|TRBV5-5
CASSPPRSGGTGELFF
TGTGCCAGCAGCCCCCCCCGGTCCGGGGGCACCGGGGAGCTGTTTTTT
>TRBJ2-1|.|.|TRBV18
CASSPPGAGWGNEQFF
TGTGCCAGCTCACCACCAGGAGCAGGCTGGGGGAATGAGCAGTTCTTC
>TRBJ2-1|.|.|TRBV14
CASSQAGLGWNEQFF
TGTGCCAGCAGCCAAGCAGGACTGGGCTGGAATGAGCAGTTCTTC